The text below deals with one TCR beta chain. Under the authors' procedure: Amplified reference gene primers provided the basis for estimating nucleated cell counts. The data were produced by immunoSEQ multiplex PCR, yet TCRdb's version contains in-frame clones alone and is incomplete. The DNA gave D and trimming, while V, J and clone size come from that table. The repertoire has 95,000 to 110,000 clones, 80% of them found once; the top ten carry approximately 4.5%. CDR1 and CDR2 (germline): SGHTA, FQGNSA. The CDR3 spans 15 residues. Unmatched junction bases numbered 7, after V lost 0 bases and J lost 5 bases. These data belong to a study of blood T cell repertoires in COVID-19. Study as a whole: Both acute and convalescent COVID-19 samples were obtained from the United States, Italy and Spain. Sources were T cells, B-cell-depleted T cells, or PBMCs; the material itself was cDNA or gDNA.

The receptor's source is a man aged 65 to 79 with acute or convalescent COVID-19. The chain combines TRBV7-2 with TRBJ2-7; 7 bases are a match to TRBD1. Sequenced input: peripheral blood. The DNA of the CDR3 is TGTGCCAGCAGCTTAGCGGCCCCAGGGGGTAACGAGCAGTACTTC. This codes for CASSLAAPGGNEQYF.